The clone carrying this TCR beta chain has only one observation. What it recognizes is unknown. This specimen belongs to a study of tissue T cells after allogeneic stem cell transplantation. Findings and limits, study-wide: Shared clones across patients were few; motif clustering revealed tissue-specific shared signatures.

The ends lost 6 bases at V and 0 bases at J; junction bases unmatched: 5. Germline CDR1 and CDR2: SNHLY and FYNNEI. The CDR3 covers 15 residues. The data were produced by immunoSEQ multiplex PCR, yet TCRdb's version contains in-frame clones alone and is incomplete. The table has thousands of clones, 55% to 65% seen once. Non-transplant comparator patients with other cancers had at least five gastrointestinal samples and no known gastrointestinal disease. Autopsy tissues spanned esophagus to rectum, liver, skin, and lymphoid organs including spleen. The TCR comes from a male donor older than 55 with lung cancer. V gene TRBV2 combines with J gene TRBJ1-2, with 9 bases matching TRBD1. The sample in question was tissue from the jejunum, obtained at autopsy. CDR3 region: CASRKDRGSNYGYTF. Here the CDR3 DNA reads TGTGCCAGCAGGAAAGACAGGGGGTCTAACTATGGCTACACCTTC. The full variable domain, rest sourced from reference TRBV2 and TRBJ1-2, is EPEVTQTPSHQVTQMGQEVILRCVPISNHLYFYWYRQILGQKVEFLVSFYNNEISEKSEIFDDQFSVERPDGSNFTLKIRSTKLEDSAMYFCASRKDRGSNYGYTFGSGTRLTVV.